These 9 T cell receptor beta chains originate from one sample sequenced in a study of T cell responses to AZD1222 COVID-19 vaccine. Generated by immunoSEQ multiplex PCR, the TCRdb table keeps only in-frame clones and is missing some. The data show 250,000 to 300,000 clones, approximately 94% seen once. The source was peripheral blood, collected 28 days after the second AZD1222 dose. Receptors were obtained from an adult who received the AZD1222 COVID-19 vaccine.

The chain employs TRBV28 and TRBJ1-5, with unresolved D. Germline CDR1 MDHEN, CDR2 SYDVKM. This CDR3 region has 13 residues. The V and J ends lost 2 bases and 9 bases respectively, with 11 bases between them. This CDR3 reads CASSLENPRPQHF. The CDR3 nucleotides are TGTGCCAGCAGTTTAGAGAATCCGCGGCCCCAGCATTTT.

V and J are TRBV4-1 and TRBJ2-3; 7 positions agree with TRBD2. Per germline, CDR1 MGHRA and CDR2 YSYEKL. J was trimmed by 2 bases and V by 6 bases; bases with no gene match: 11. The CDR3 is 16 amino acids. CDR3 loop: CASRNLGGASTDTQYF. CDR3 bases: TGCGCCAGCAGAAACCTGGGAGGGGCTTCCACAGATACGCAGTATTTT.

This clone was seen only a few times. The chain uses TRBV9 and TRBJ2-7, with 7 bases that match TRBD2. CDR3 length: 14 residues. V was pared by 4 bases and J by 4 bases, with 8 bases of the junction left unmatched. CDR1 and CDR2 from the germline V gene are SGDLS and YYNGEE. The CDR3, as DNA: TGTGCCAGCAGCTCGGGAGCGGGGCAGTACGAGCAGTACTTC. Its protein product is CASSSGAGQYEQYF.

J is TRBJ2-2 and V is TRBV5-1, with a possible D match to TRBD1 (6 bases). Germline V lookup: CDR1 SGHRS, CDR2 YFSETQ. There are 16 residues in the CDR3. With 0 bases removed from V and 0 bases from J, the gap between germline ends came to 9 bases. CDR3 sequence (DNA): TGCGCCAGCAGCTTGGGGGCAGGGGCGAACACCGGGGAGCTGTTTTTT. Protein product: CASSLGAGANTGELFF.

This chain connects TRBV18 to TRBJ2-1, with 7 bases identical to TRBD1. The CDR3 loop spans 16 amino acids. Germline V CDR1 and CDR2: KGHSH, LQKENI. The ends lost 2 bases at V and 1 base at J; junction bases unmatched: 5. The CDR3 sequence: CASSPVAGGSYNEQFF. Here the CDR3 DNA reads TGTGCCAGCTCACCAGTTGCAGGGGGTTCCTACAATGAGCAGTTCTTC.

The chain joins TRBV12-3 or TRBV12-4 to TRBJ1-6; D gene uncertain. V was cut by 4 bases and J by 7 bases, with 8 bases left in between. This CDR3 spans 13 amino acids. In DNA form, the CDR3 reads TGTGCCAGCAGTTCCGGAGTGAATTCACCCCTCCACTTT. Translated: CASSSGVNSPLHF.

V and J are TRBV6-2 or TRBV6-3 and TRBJ1-1; D is undetermined. CDR1 and CDR2 from the germline V gene are MNHEY and SVGEGT. The CDR3 is 13 amino acids. V lost 0 bases, J lost 6 bases, and 8 bases lay in between. CDR3: CASSYSGAPEAFF. CDR3 DNA sequence: TGTGCCAGCAGTTACTCGGGTGCCCCTGAAGCTTTCTTT.

This sequence joins TRBV4-1 and TRBJ2-7; 10 bases align to TRBD1. The CDR3 consists of 16 residues. From germline, CDR1 is MGHRA and CDR2 YSYEKL. V lost 3 bases, J lost 0 bases, and 5 bases stayed unmatched. The CDR3 DNA follows: TGCGCCAGCAGCCAGACCGGGACAGGGGACTCCTACGAGCAGTACTTC. Protein product: CASSQTGTGDSYEQYF.

The CDR3 DNA follows: TGTGCCAGCAGCGCCGGGGGCCGTATGTTAGATACGCAGTATTTT. Protein product: CASSAGGRMLDTQYF. The chain links TRBV28 to TRBJ2-3; the D gene could be TRBD1 or TRBD2 (6 bases each). The CDR3 runs 15 residues. CDR1 and CDR2 from the germline V gene are MDHEN and SYDVKM. The V end lost 6 bases, the J end lost 5 bases, and 18 bases lay between the germline ends.